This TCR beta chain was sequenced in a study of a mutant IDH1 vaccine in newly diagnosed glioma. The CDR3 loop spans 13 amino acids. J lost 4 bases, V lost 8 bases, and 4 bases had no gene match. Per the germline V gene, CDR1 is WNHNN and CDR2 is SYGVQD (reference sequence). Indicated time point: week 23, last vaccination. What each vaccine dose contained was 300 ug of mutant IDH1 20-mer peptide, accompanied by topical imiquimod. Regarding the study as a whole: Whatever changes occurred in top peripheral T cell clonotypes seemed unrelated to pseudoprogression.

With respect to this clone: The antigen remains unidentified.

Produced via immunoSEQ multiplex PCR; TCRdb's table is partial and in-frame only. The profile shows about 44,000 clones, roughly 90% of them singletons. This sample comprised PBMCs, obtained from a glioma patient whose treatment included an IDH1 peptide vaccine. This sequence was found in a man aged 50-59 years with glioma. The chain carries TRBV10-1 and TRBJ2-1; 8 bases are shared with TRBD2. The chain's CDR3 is CASGASGYNEQFF. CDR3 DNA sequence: TGCGCCAGCGGAGCTAGCGGGTACAATGAGCAGTTCTTC.